These T cell receptor beta chains were read from a single sample in a study of PD-1 blockade in classical Hodgkin lymphoma. Using immunoSEQ multiplex PCR, the repertoire was profiled, and TCRdb retains in-frame clones only, with some absent. The table shows approximately 27,000 clones, with over 75% occurring only once. The material sequenced was peripheral blood mononuclear cells (PBMCs), taken at baseline. The receptors shown here come from a human donor with classical Hodgkin lymphoma. Both conserved end residues are part of each CDR3. A D gene is named only where the DNA matches it firmly. Some rows mark clone size as missing; the rest say once, few, many or name a class of expanded clone.

clone_size	v_call	d_call	j_call	cdr3_nt	cdr3_aa
.	TRBV5-1	TRBD1	TRBJ1-6	TGCGCCAGCAGCTCAGCCGGGACAGGGGGCTATTCACCCCTCCACTTT	CASSSAGTGGYSPLHF
.	TRBV9	TRBD1	TRBJ1-5	TGTGCCAGCAGCGAGGGACAGGGGATTGCCCATCGTATTAATCAGCCCCAGCATTTT	CASSEGQGIAHRINQPQHF
.	TRBV5-1	.	TRBJ2-5	TGCGCCAGCAGCTTGGGTGGAGGGTTTATCCAAGAGACCCAGTACTTC	CASSLGGGFIQETQYF
.	TRBV5-1	TRBD1	TRBJ1-4	TGCGCCAGCAGCGGAACAGGGGCAGAGGAAAAACTGTTTTTT	CASSGTGAEEKLFF
.	TRBV2	.	TRBJ2-6	TGTGCCAGCTCTCCAGGGGTTGGGGCCAACGTCCTGACTTTC	CASSPGVGANVLTF
.	TRBV25-1	.	TRBJ2-2	TGTGCCAGCAGTGAAAGTGTAGGGGAGCTGTTTTTT	CASSESVGELFF
few	TRBV6-5	.	TRBJ1-3	TGTGCCAGCAGCAAAGGACAGAGAAACACCATATATTTT	CASSKGQRNTIYF
.	TRBV6-6	.	TRBJ1-1	TGTGCCAGCAGGGTGTGGGGATCCACTGAAGCTTTCTTT	CASRVWGSTEAFF
.	TRBV5-1	.	TRBJ2-2	TGCGCCAGCAGCTTAGGGATATCCGGGGAGCTGTTTTTT	CASSLGISGELFF
once	TRBV5-1	TRBD1	TRBJ1-4	TGCGCCAGCAGCTTGGATTGGACAGGGCAGGAACTGTTTTTT	CASSLDWTGQELFF
.	TRBV21-1	.	TRBJ1-1	TGTGCCAGCAGCGGAAACACTGAAGCTTTCTTT	CASSGNTEAFF
.	TRBV5-1	.	TRBJ1-4	TGCGCCAGCACCGCTGGCTCCGTCAATGAAAAACTGTTTTTT	CASTAGSVNEKLFF
once	TRBV6-5	.	TRBJ1-1	TGTGCCAGCAGTTCGGGGTCCCTTTTCGGGAACACTGAAGCTTTCTTT	CASSSGSLFGNTEAFF
.	TRBV7-8	.	TRBJ2-7	TGTGCCAGCAGCTTAGCCCCGGACCCAGCCTACGAGCAGTACTTC	CASSLAPDPAYEQYF
.	TRBV23-1	TRBD2	TRBJ2-3	TGCGCCAGCAGTCAATATGGGACTAGCGGGGGGGCTAGCACAGATACGCAGTATTTT	CASSQYGTSGGASTDTQYF
.	TRBV7-2	TRBD1	TRBJ2-7	TGTGCCAGCAGCTTAGCGACAGGGGGTCCCTACGAGCAGTACTTC	CASSLATGGPYEQYF
.	TRBV7-3	.	TRBJ1-2	TGTGCCAGCAGCTTAGAAAAAGGGGTGGGTGGCTACACCTTC	CASSLEKGVGGYTF
.	TRBV6-5	.	TRBJ1-2	TGTGCCAGCAGTTTATACGTAGACTATGGCTACACCTTC	CASSLYVDYGYTF
few	TRBV19	TRBD1	TRBJ2-6	TGTGCCAGTAGTAGACAGGGGGGAGCCAACGTCCTGACTTTC	CASSRQGGANVLTF
.	TRBV10-3	.	TRBJ1-1	TGTGCCATCAGTGCCTCCCGCACTGAAGCTTTCTTT	CAISASRTEAFF
.	TRBV7-9	.	TRBJ1-1	TGTGCCAGCAGCTTATATGACAGGATGAACACTGAAGCTTTCTTT	CASSLYDRMNTEAFF
.	TRBV5-4	TRBD2	TRBJ2-3	TGTGCCAGCAGCTTCGAGGGGCTAGCGGGGGGTTACAGCACAGATACGCAGTATTTT	CASSFEGLAGGYSTDTQYF
.	TRBV5-1	.	TRBJ2-7	TGCGCCAGCAGCTCCCAGGGGGGAAGCTCCTACGAGCAGTACTTC	CASSSQGGSSYEQYF
.	TRBV28	TRBD1	TRBJ1-5	TGTGCCAGCAGTCGAATTACAGGGGAGTATCAGCCCCAGCATTTT	CASSRITGEYQPQHF
.	TRBV7-9	.	TRBJ1-1	TGTGCCAGCAGCTTAGCAGGGGGAAGCACTGAAGCTTTCTTT	CASSLAGGSTEAFF
.	TRBV7-9	TRBD1	TRBJ1-1	TGTGCCAGCAGCAGCGCAGGGGGAACTGAAGCTTTCTTT	CASSSAGGTEAFF